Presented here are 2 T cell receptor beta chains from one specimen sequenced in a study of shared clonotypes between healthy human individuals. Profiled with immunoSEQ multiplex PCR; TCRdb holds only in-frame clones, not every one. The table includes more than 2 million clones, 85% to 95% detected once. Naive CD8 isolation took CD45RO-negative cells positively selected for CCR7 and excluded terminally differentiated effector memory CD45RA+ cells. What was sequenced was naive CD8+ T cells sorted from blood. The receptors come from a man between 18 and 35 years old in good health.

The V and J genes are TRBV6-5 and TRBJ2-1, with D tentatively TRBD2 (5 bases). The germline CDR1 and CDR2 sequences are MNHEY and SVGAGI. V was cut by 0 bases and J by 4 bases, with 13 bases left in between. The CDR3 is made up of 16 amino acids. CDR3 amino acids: CASSYSLATNYNEQFF. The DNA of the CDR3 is TGTGCCAGCAGTTACTCGTTAGCGACTAATTACAATGAGCAGTTCTTC.

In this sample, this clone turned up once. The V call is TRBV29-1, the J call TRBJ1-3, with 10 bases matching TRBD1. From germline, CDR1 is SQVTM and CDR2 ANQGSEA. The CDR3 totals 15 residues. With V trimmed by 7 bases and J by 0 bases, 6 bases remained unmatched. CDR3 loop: CSAGTGDDSGNTIYF. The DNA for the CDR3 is TGCAGCGCCGGGACAGGGGACGACTCTGGAAACACCATATATTTT.